These 20 T cell receptor beta chains share one sample of origin, sequenced in a study of blood T cells in healthy people across ages. Sample-barcoded 5' priming and a J-beta primer mix drove a second PCR of about 6 to 11 cycles. TCRdb reprocessed the 5' RACE reads with MiXCR, giving one entry per CDR3 protein. Of 700,000 to 850,000 distinct CDR3 sequences listed, around 34% are singletons. Source material: blood. These receptors all stem from a man aged 18 to 29 in good health.

The sample holds a few counts of this clonotype. The chain joins TRBV2 to TRBJ1-5, with a tentative D call TRBD1 (6 bases). The CDR3 has 14 residues. Trimming pared 6 bases from V and 7 bases from J, leaving 16 bases between. The germline V gene encodes CDR1 SNHLY and CDR2 FYNNEI. The CDR3 protein is CASSLWGARQPQHF. Written as DNA, the CDR3 is TGTGCCAGCAGCTTATGGGGGGCGAGGCAGCCCCAGCATTTT.

About this clonotype itself: One base away lies a much larger clone, so this may be a sequencing read error. The chain carries TRBV20-1 and TRBJ2-1; D possibly matches TRBD1 or TRBD2 (6 bases each). The CDR3 totals 13 residues. The germline gives CDR1 DFQATT, CDR2 SNEGSKA (reference sequence). CDR3 coding DNA: TGCAGTGCTCCCTATGCAAGGGGGGATGAGCAGTTATTC. It yields the protein CSAPYARGDEQLF.

This rearrangement joins TRBV25-1 to TRBJ1-2, with 7 positions matching TRBD1. Germline V gives CDR1 MGHDK, CDR2 SYGVNS. The CDR3 covers 14 residues. V shed 4 bases, J shed 6 bases, and the junction held 8 bases outside the gene matches. The CDR3 reads CASSGEGQAHGYTF. CDR3 in DNA: TGTGCCAGCAGTGGGGAAGGACAGGCTCATGGCTACACCTTC.

This clonotype was counted at least ten times. The V and J genes are TRBV6-2 or TRBV6-3 and TRBJ1-5; D is perhaps TRBD1 (5 bases). The germline gives CDR1 MNHEY, CDR2 SVGEGT. Trimming removed 0 bases from V and 2 bases from J, with 14 bases in between. The length of the CDR3 is 17 residues. The CDR3 DNA follows: TGTGCCAGCAGTTACTCCTCTATGGGGCCTCGCAATCAGCCCCAGCATTTT. Residues: CASSYSSMGPRNQPQHF.

The V gene is TRBV7-3, the J gene TRBJ2-3; possible D gene TRBD1, 6 bases. The germline V gene has CDR1 SGHTA and CDR2 FQGTGA. Trimming cost V 6 bases and J 5 bases, with 12 bases left between them. The CDR3 spans 13 residues. The CDR3 loop reads CASREGVGDTQYF. CDR3 DNA: TGTGCCAGCAGAGAGGGGGTCGGAGATACGCAGTATTTT. Full variable domain (remainder filled in from reference TRBV7-3 and TRBJ2-3): GAGVSQTPSNKVTEKGKYVELRCDPISGHTALYWYRQSLGQGPEFLIYFQGTGAADDSGLPNDRFFAVRPEGSVSTLKIQRTERGDSAVYLCASREGVGDTQYFGPGTRLTVL.

This clonotype was counted many times. The chain joins TRBV6-5 to TRBJ2-3, with 8 bases lining up with TRBD1. Germline assignment: CDR1 MNHEY and CDR2 SVGAGI. J gave up 3 bases and V 6 bases, and 2 bases lay outside the gene matches. The CDR3 runs to 13 residues. The CDR3 protein is CASRDRVTDTQYF. The CDR3 DNA is TGTGCCAGCAGGGACAGGGTGACAGATACGCAGTATTTT.

Ten or more counts support this clonotype. V and J are TRBV4-2 and TRBJ2-1; the match to TRBD2 covers 9 bases. This CDR3 has 16 amino acids. V lost 0 bases to trimming and J lost 4 bases; unmatched junction nucleotides: 4. Germline V gene lookup returns CDR1 LGHNA and CDR2 YNFKEQ. Written as DNA, the CDR3 is TGTGCCAGCAGCCAAGATCCTAGCGGGGTTTACAATGAGCAGTTCTTC. This codes for CASSQDPSGVYNEQFF.

The chain joins TRBV3-1 to TRBJ2-3, with 11 bases matching TRBD2. Per the germline V gene, CDR1 is LGHDT and CDR2 is YNNKEL (reference sequence). This CDR3 has 17 amino acids. V shed 4 bases, J shed 6 bases, and the junction held 12 bases outside the gene matches. CDR3 in DNA: TGTGCCAGCAGCCCCAGGGGGCTAGCGGGAGGAACGGATACGCAGTATTTT. Protein sequence: CASSPRGLAGGTDTQYF.

The chain recombines TRBV14 with TRBJ2-1, with D possibly TRBD2 on 5 matching bases. In germline, CDR1 is SGHDN, CDR2 FVKESK. The ends were cut back, 0 bases at V and 13 bases at J, with 10 bases in the middle. The CDR3 contains 12 residues. The CDR3 here is CASSQDRRRQFF. Written as DNA, the CDR3 is TGTGCCAGCAGCCAAGACAGGAGGAGACAGTTCTTC.

V gene TRBV28 combines with J gene TRBJ2-7; no definite D call. The J call is doubtful: the DNA matches TRBJ2-5 better. Germline V CDR1 and CDR2: MDHEN, SYDVKM. The length of the CDR3 is 16 residues. The CDR3 coding sequence is TGTGCCAGCAGTTCCCCCCCTTTAGATTATACGGAGACCCAGTACTTC. Protein product: CASSSPPLDYTETQYF.

V and J are TRBV20-1 and TRBJ2-4; 7 bases agree with TRBD1. Near its end, the DNA agrees better with TRBJ2-7, so the J call may be wrong. CDR1 is DFQATT and CDR2 is SNEGSKA in the germline V gene (reference sequence). CDR3 length: 13 amino acids. The CDR3 DNA reads as TGCAGTGCTAGAGAACAGGGGCGGTACGAGCAGTACTTC. Amino acid sequence: CSAREQGRYEQYF.

V gene TRBV9 combines with J gene TRBJ2-4; D is unclear. CDR1 and CDR2 (germline): SGDLS, YYNGEE. V shed 0 bases and J shed 6 bases, with 7 bases lying between them. The CDR3 is made up of 13 amino acids. The CDR3, as DNA: TGTGCCAGCAGCGTAGATTCGGGAAACATTCAGTACTTC. Residues: CASSVDSGNIQYF.

The chain joins TRBV9 to TRBJ1-1, with a weak D call TRBD1 (5 bases). Trimming took 3 bases from V and 5 from J, leaving 17 bases between them. Germline CDR1 reads SGDLS; CDR2 reads YYNGEE. CDR3 size: 15 residues. CDR3 loop: CASSDSRERGTEAFF. CDR3 nucleotide sequence: TGTGCCAGCAGCGACAGCAGGGAGCGTGGTACTGAAGCTTTCTTT.

This clonotype turned up a few times. The V and J genes are TRBV12-3 or TRBV12-4 and TRBJ2-7, with 8 positions matching TRBD1. CDR3 length: 15 amino acids. V dropped 6 bases and J dropped 7; count of bases not matched to a gene: 14. CDR3 in amino acids: CASRGGQGSYLEQYF. The DNA of the CDR3 is TGTGCCAGCAGGGGTGGACAGGGTTCTTATTTGGAGCAGTACTTC.

This clonotype has ten or more counts. The rearrangement links TRBV27 to TRBJ2-7, with a possible D match to TRBD2 (7 bases). This CDR3 region has 13 residues. Germline values: CDR1 MNHEY, CDR2 SMNVEV (reference sequence). Trimming left V 7 bases short and J 5 bases short, with 15 bases between. CDR3 region: CASIGRGANEQYF. The CDR3 region has the DNA TGTGCCAGCATAGGTCGGGGGGCTAACGAGCAGTACTTC.

The rearrangement links TRBV5-1 to TRBJ2-7, with 10 bases lining up with TRBD2. The CDR3 contains 14 residues. The trim removed 1 base at V and 7 bases at J, leaving 5 bases unmatched. Germline-derived CDR1 and CDR2 are SGHRS and YFSETQ. CDR3 sequence reads: CASSLSGGANEQYF. Written as DNA, the CDR3 is TGCGCCAGCAGCTTGAGCGGGGGGGCCAATGAGCAGTACTTC.

This clonotype was observed a handful of times. This chain connects TRBV7-9 to TRBJ2-3, with no clear D. V lost 5 bases and J 4 bases, leaving 10 bases between the germline ends. This CDR3 region has 13 residues. The germline V gene has CDR1 SEHNR and CDR2 FQNEAQ (reference sequence). This chain's CDR3 is CASSVTPSDTQYF. The CDR3 DNA follows: TGTGCCAGCAGCGTGACCCCTTCAGATACGCAGTATTTT.

The genes are TRBV27 and TRBJ2-1; TRBD1 aligns across 7 bases. CDR3 size: 14 residues. CDR1 is MNHEY and CDR2 is SMNVEV in the germline V gene (reference sequence). V lost 6 bases and J lost 2; bases outside the gene matches: 4. CDR3 sequence (DNA): TGTGCCAGCAGGGAGACAGGGACCTACAATGAGCAGTTCTTC. This codes for CASRETGTYNEQFF.

This clonotype was counted only a few times. The V and J genes are TRBV10-3 and TRBJ2-1; D ambiguous. The V and J ends lost 2 bases and 8 bases respectively, with 7 bases between them. Germline lookup yields CDR1 ENHRY and CDR2 SYGVKD. This CDR3 is 12 amino acids long. CDR3 sequence reads: CAISEREYEQFF. CDR3 bases: TGTGCCATCAGTGAGAGAGAGTATGAGCAGTTCTTC.

This clonotype was counted only a few times. CDR3: CASSLAAGQGVNSPLHF. The CDR3 coding sequence is TGTGCCAGCAGCTTAGCGGCGGGACAGGGGGTCAATTCACCCCTCCACTTT. The chain recombines TRBV7-2 with TRBJ1-6; 11 bases agree with TRBD1. Germline lookup yields CDR1 SGHTA and CDR2 FQGNSA. CDR3 size: 17 residues. V gave up 0 bases and J gave up 7 bases; unmatched junction bases: 5.